These 17 T cell receptor beta chains share one sample of origin, sequenced in a study of shared clonotypes between healthy human individuals. Positively selected for CCR7, the CD45RO-negative cells used as naive CD8 cells excluded terminally differentiated effector memory CD45RA+ cells. Generated by immunoSEQ multiplex PCR, the TCRdb table keeps only in-frame clones and is missing some. Here the sample spans about 2.1 million clones, about 93% being singletons. Material for sequencing was naive CD8+ T cells from PBMCs. These receptors all come from a man between 18 and 35 years old in good health. Some clones in this sample may be carry-over from other donors' samples.

The chain recombines TRBV9 with TRBJ1-4; D ambiguous. Deletions cut 3 bases from V and 2 bases from J, with 8 bases between. Germline V CDR1 and CDR2: SGDLS, YYNGEE. The CDR3 extends over 14 amino acids. CDR3 amino acids: CASSGGGTNEKLFF. The DNA of the CDR3 is TGTGCCAGCAGCGGCGGAGGCACTAATGAAAAACTGTTTTTT.

The chain is built from TRBV10-1 and TRBJ2-5; TRBD2 agrees at 7 bases. V gave up 4 bases and J gave up 0 bases; unmatched junction bases: 8. Per germline, CDR1 WNHNN and CDR2 SYGVQD (reference sequence). The CDR3 has 16 amino acids. The chain's CDR3 is CASSGASGVNQETQYF. The CDR3 DNA reads TGCGCCAGCAGTGGGGCAAGCGGGGTTAACCAAGAGACCCAGTACTTC.

The chain joins TRBV28 to TRBJ1-1, with unresolved D. The V and J ends lost 6 bases and 0 bases respectively, with 11 bases between them. The germline V gene has CDR1 MDHEN and CDR2 SYDVKM. CDR3 length: 14 residues. CDR3 region: CASSPGLMNTEAFF. Here the CDR3 DNA reads TGTGCCAGCAGCCCGGGCCTTATGAACACTGAAGCTTTCTTT.

Comments on this clone: At the DNA level, this CDR3 is encoded by other sequences in the same sample as well. This chain uses TRBV27 with TRBJ2-7; no definite D call. The V gene lost 3 bases and the J gene lost 1 base, with 7 bases spanning the gap. This CDR3 region has 13 residues. Germline assignment: CDR1 MNHEY and CDR2 SMNVEV (reference sequence). The CDR3 nucleotides read TGTGCCAGCAGTTTCACCGGATCCTACGAGCAGTACTTC. Translated, it gives CASSFTGSYEQYF.

V usage is TRBV4-1 and J usage is TRBJ2-7; 8 bases match TRBD2. This CDR3 comprises 14 residues. After removal of 6 bases from V and 2 bases from J, the junction contained 6 bases not matched to a gene. Germline CDR1 and CDR2: MGHRA and YSYEKL. DNA of the CDR3: TGCGCCAGCAGTTCTCGAGCGGGAGCCTACGAGCAGTACTTC. It specifies CASSSRAGAYEQYF.

The J gene is TRBJ2-2, the V gene TRBV2; D is unresolved. With 1 base removed from V and 4 bases from J, the gap between germline ends came to 10 bases. CDR1 and CDR2 (germline): SNHLY, FYNNEI. The CDR3 runs 15 residues. The CDR3 reads CASSEERAATGELFF. CDR3 DNA: TGTGCCAGCAGTGAAGAAAGGGCAGCCACCGGGGAGCTGTTTTTT.

This clone was detected once. Other DNA sequences in this sample translate to the same CDR3. This chain connects TRBV11-2 to TRBJ2-7, with D possibly TRBD2 on 5 matching bases. The germline V and J ends were trimmed by 1 base and 4 bases, with 8 bases remaining between them. This CDR3 is 13 amino acids long. CDR1 is SGHAT, CDR2 FQNNGV, per germline. The CDR3 coding sequence is TGTGCCAGCAGCTTAGCGAGGAGGTACGAGCAGTACTTC. It encodes CASSLARRYEQYF.

The chain uses TRBV6-1 and TRBJ1-3, with D possibly matching TRBD1 (6 bases). Germline V lookup: CDR1 MNHNS, CDR2 SASEGT. V was clipped by 6 bases and J by 1 base, with 13 bases between them. This CDR3 has 15 residues. The CDR3 region is CASRNRAQSGNTIYF. CDR3 sequence (DNA): TGTGCCAGCAGGAACAGGGCCCAGTCTGGAAACACCATATATTTT.

The CDR3 coding sequence is TGTGCCAGCAGCTTAGACGCCTGGGCGGGTGGGTACAATGAGCAGTTCTTC. This encodes CASSLDAWAGGYNEQFF. The genes are TRBV11-2 and TRBJ2-1; D possibly corresponds to TRBD2 (5 bases). CDR1 and CDR2 (germline): SGHAT, FQNNGV. With 0 bases removed from V and 4 bases from J, the gap between germline ends came to 16 bases. This CDR3 has 17 residues.

This clone was observed a handful of times. Within the sample, other DNA sequences also encode this same CDR3. This chain links TRBV4-1 with TRBJ1-5; the D is unclear. The CDR3 is 14 amino acids. Germline CDR1 reads MGHRA; CDR2 reads YSYEKL. V shed 1 base and J shed 2 bases, with 6 bases lying between them. The CDR3 DNA follows: TGCGCCAGCAGCCAAGTCTCGGGCAATCAGCCCCAGCATTTT. Protein sequence: CASSQVSGNQPQHF.

This clone was observed once. The chain links TRBV9 to TRBJ2-3; 8 nucleotides align to TRBD1. Germline V gene sequence: CDR1 SGDLS, CDR2 YYNGEE. The CDR3 has 20 residues. Trimming at V came to 4 bases and at J to 2 bases, leaving 21 bases not matched to a gene. The CDR3 loop is CASSPSPHGTQGDVTDTQYF. The CDR3 coding sequence is TGTGCCAGCAGCCCGAGCCCCCACGGGACACAGGGGGACGTCACAGATACGCAGTATTTT.

The chain links TRBV13 to TRBJ2-5; D gene unclear. The DNA end is a closer match to TRBJ2-7, so the J assignment may be wrong. Germline assignment: CDR1 PRHDT and CDR2 FYEKMQ (reference sequence). The CDR3 spans 13 residues. The CDR3, as DNA: TGTGCCAGCAGCCCAGAGAGGTCCTACGAGCAGTACTTC. It codes for CASSPERSYEQYF.

The chain joins TRBV25-1 to TRBJ2-7; tentatively, D is TRBD1 or TRBD2 (6 bases each). Germline-derived CDR1 and CDR2 are MGHDK and SYGVNS. The CDR3 covers 14 residues. Trimming removed 2 bases from V and 2 bases from J, with 10 bases in between. The CDR3 DNA reads as TGTGCCAGCAGTGAACAGGGGAGGACCTACGAGCAGTACTTC. This translates into CASSEQGRTYEQYF.

This clone was seen a few times. J is TRBJ1-2 and V is TRBV7-9; D unclear. Germline lookup yields CDR1 SEHNR and CDR2 FQNEAQ (reference sequence). The V gene lost 5 bases and the J gene lost 4 bases, with 8 bases spanning the gap. This CDR3 has 12 amino acids. Written as DNA, the CDR3 is TGTGCCAGCAGCACCGGGCCCTATGGCTACACCTTC. Translation gives CASSTGPYGYTF.

CDR3 bases: TGTGCCAGCAGCTATCCTACTAGCGGGAGGAGGCCAGATACGCAGTATTTT. Amino acid sequence: CASSYPTSGRRPDTQYF. The chain couples TRBV7-2 to TRBJ2-3; the match to TRBD2 covers 12 bases. Germline loops: CDR1 SGHTA, CDR2 FQGNSA. CDR3 length: 17 amino acids. The V and J ends lost 4 bases and 4 bases, in that order; junction bases with no gene match: 9.

V and J are TRBV28 and TRBJ1-1, with D perhaps TRBD1 (6 bases). The CDR3 has 13 amino acids. Per the germline V gene, CDR1 is MDHEN and CDR2 is SYDVKM. Trimming cost V 5 bases and J 4 bases, with 11 bases left between them. The DNA of the CDR3 is TGTGCCAGCAGTCAGGGGCGACGCACTGAAGCTTTCTTT. Translated: CASSQGRRTEAFF.

Notes on this clone: Other DNA sequences in the same sample also yield this CDR3. The chain carries TRBV27 and TRBJ1-1; perhaps TRBD1 as D (6 bases). CDR1 is MNHEY, CDR2 SMNVEV, per germline (reference sequence). CDR3 size: 15 residues. V was clipped by 1 base and J by 0 bases, with 9 bases between them. CDR3 sequence (DNA): TGTGCCAGCAGTTTATGGGGGGGCATGAACACTGAAGCTTTCTTT. Translating gives CASSLWGGMNTEAFF.